This T cell receptor (beta chain) emerged from a study of OX40 agonist ivuxolimab in advanced cancers. This CDR3 is 11 amino acids long. Germline assignment: CDR1 DFQATT and CDR2 SNEGSKA (reference sequence). Trimming stripped 3 bases from V and 5 bases from J, with 7 bases between. Profiled with immunoSEQ multiplex PCR; TCRdb holds only in-frame clones, not every one. The data show tens of thousands of clones, roughly 83% seen once. The rearrangement joins TRBV20-1 to TRBJ1-2; D ambiguous. The receptor comes from an adult with an advanced solid tumor such as melanoma, head and neck, liver or kidney cancer. The source was CD4+ or CD8+ T cells sorted from blood, collected in a trial of the OX40 agonist ivuxolimab. The CDR3 DNA reads TGCAGTGCTAGTGATAGGTATGGCTACACCTTC. It yields the protein CSASDRYGYTF.